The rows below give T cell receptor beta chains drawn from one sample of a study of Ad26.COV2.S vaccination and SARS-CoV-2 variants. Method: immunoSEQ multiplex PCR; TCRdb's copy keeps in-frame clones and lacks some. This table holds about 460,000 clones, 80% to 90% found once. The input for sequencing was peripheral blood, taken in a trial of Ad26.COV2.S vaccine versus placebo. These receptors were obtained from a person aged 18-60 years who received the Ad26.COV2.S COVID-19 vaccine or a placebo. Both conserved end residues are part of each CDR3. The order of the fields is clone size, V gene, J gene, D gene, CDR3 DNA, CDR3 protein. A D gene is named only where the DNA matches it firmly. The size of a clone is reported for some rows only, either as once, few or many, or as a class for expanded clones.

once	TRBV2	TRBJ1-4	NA	TGTGCCAGCAGTGAAATCGGGACTGTTAATGAAAAACTGTTTTTT	CASSEIGTVNEKLFF
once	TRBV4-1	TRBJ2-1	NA	TGCGCCAGCAGCCAAGTGAAGGGCGAGCAGTTCTTC	CASSQVKGEQFF
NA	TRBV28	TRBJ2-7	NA	TGTGCCAGCAGTGGGCAGGGCCGTCGGGGGGAGCAGTACTTC	CASSGQGRRGEQYF
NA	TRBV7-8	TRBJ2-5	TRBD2	TGTGCCAGCAGCTTAGTGGTCGGCGGGAGGTTTGAGACCCAGTACTTC	CASSLVVGGRFETQYF
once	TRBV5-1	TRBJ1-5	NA	TGCGCCAGCAGCCTGGGACGGGCAGACCAGCCCCAGCATTTT	CASSLGRADQPQHF
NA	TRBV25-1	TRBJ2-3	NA	TGTGCCAGCAGTGAATATCACGGCGCAGGCACAGATACGCAGTATTTT	CASSEYHGAGTDTQYF
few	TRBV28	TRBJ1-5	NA	TGTGCCAGCGACCGGCCCCCCAATCAGCCCCAGCATTTT	CASDRPPNQPQHF
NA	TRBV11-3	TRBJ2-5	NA	TGTGCCAGCAGTCATCGGGGGTTTGAGACCCAGTACTTC	CASSHRGFETQYF
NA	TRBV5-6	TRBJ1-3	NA	TGTGCCAGCCACACCTTCGGACAGCTCTATGGAAACACCATATATTTT	CASHTFGQLYGNTIYF
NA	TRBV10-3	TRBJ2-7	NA	TGTGCCATCAGTGAGTCGTATGGCGTTCGTCCCTACGAGCAGTACTTC	CAISESYGVRPYEQYF
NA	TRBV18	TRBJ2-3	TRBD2	TGTGCCAGCTCACCCGGGGGGGCCAGTACAGATACGCAGTATTTT	CASSPGGASTDTQYF
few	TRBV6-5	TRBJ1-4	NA	TGTGCCAGCAGTTACTCGGGCACCACAACTAATGAAAAACTGTTTTTT	CASSYSGTTTNEKLFF
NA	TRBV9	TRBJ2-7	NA	TGTGCCAGCAGCTTGACACCTTCCGGGACCTACGAGCAGTACTTC	CASSLTPSGTYEQYF
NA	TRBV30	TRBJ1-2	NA	TGTGCCTGGAGTGTACCCCCCTTTCGGTCCCTCAACTATGGCTACACCTTC	CAWSVPPFRSLNYGYTF
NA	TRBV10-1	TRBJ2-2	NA	TGCGCCAGCAGTGCCTGGGGCGGGGAGCTGTTTTTT	CASSAWGGELFF
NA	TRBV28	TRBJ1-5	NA	TGTGCCAGCAGTTTACAGTGGGGAAGCAATCAGCCCCAGCATTTT	CASSLQWGSNQPQHF
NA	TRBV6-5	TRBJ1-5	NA	TGTGCCAGCAGTTACGCAGCGGGGCAGCCCCAGCATTTT	CASSYAAGQPQHF
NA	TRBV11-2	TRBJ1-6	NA	TGTGCCAGCAGCCCCTCACAGTATAATTCACCCCTCCACTTT	CASSPSQYNSPLHF
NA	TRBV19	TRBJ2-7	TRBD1	TGTGCCAGTAGTATACTGGACAGGGGTTACGAGCAGTACTTC	CASSILDRGYEQYF
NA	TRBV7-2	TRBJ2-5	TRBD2	TGTGCCAGCAGCTTAACGCCGGGACTAGCGGGGGAACAAGAGACCCAGTACTTC	CASSLTPGLAGEQETQYF
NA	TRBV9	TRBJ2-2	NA	TGTGCCAGCAGCCCCCCCGCAGGGCGGACCGGGGAGCTGTTTTTT	CASSPPAGRTGELFF
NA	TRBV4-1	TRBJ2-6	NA	TGCGCCAGCAGCCATACAGGGTCTGGGGCCAACGTCCTGACTTTC	CASSHTGSGANVLTF
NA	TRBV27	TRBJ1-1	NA	TGTGCCAGCAGTCCCCGGGCAAGTCCGGGACGTTGGACTGAAGCTTTCTTT	CASSPRASPGRWTEAFF
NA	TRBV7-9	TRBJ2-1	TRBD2	TGTGCCAGCAGCTTAGTCGGGACTAGCGGGGGGAGCTCCTACAATGAGCAGTTCTTC	CASSLVGTSGGSSYNEQFF
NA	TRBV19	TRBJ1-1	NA	TGTGCCAGTAGTATAGATCCCCTGACAGCCGTGGGCACTGAAGCTTTCTTT	CASSIDPLTAVGTEAFF
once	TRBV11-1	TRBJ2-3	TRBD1	TGTGCCAGCAGAAAGGGACAGGGTAATACGCAGTATTTT	CASRKGQGNTQYF
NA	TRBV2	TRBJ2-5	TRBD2	TGTGCCAGCAGTGAAGGGGGACTAGCGCGCCTAGAGACCCAGTACTTC	CASSEGGLARLETQYF
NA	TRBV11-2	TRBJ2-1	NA	TGTGCCAGCAGCCCCCCGGGTTTCTCCTACAATGAGCAGTTCTTC	CASSPPGFSYNEQFF
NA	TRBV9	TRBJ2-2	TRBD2	TGTGCCAGCAGCGCAAAGCGGGGGGCCTTTACCGGGGAGCTGTTTTTT	CASSAKRGAFTGELFF
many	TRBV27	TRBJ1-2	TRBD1	TGTGCCAGCAGTTTATTTGGGACAGGGGCATTTTCTAACTATGGCTACACCTTC	CASSLFGTGAFSNYGYTF
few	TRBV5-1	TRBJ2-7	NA	TGCGCCAGCAGCTCAAGAGGCGGGCAGACCTACGAGCAGTACTTC	CASSSRGGQTYEQYF
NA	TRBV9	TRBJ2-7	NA	TGTGCCAGCAGCGTAGCGGGGGGACAGAAAAACGAGCAGTACTTC	CASSVAGGQKNEQYF
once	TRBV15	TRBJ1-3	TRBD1	TGTGCCACCAGCAGAGACCCCCCCGGGACAGGGACTGGAAACACCATATATTTT	CATSRDPPGTGTGNTIYF
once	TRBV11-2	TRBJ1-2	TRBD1	TGTGCCAGCAGCCTCCGAGGACAGGGGCTCCTTGGCTACACCTTC	CASSLRGQGLLGYTF
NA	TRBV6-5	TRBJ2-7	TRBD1	TGTGCCAGCAGCAAGGGGACAGGCGACTACGAGCAGTACTTC	CASSKGTGDYEQYF
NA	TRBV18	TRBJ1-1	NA	TGTGCCAGCTCACCGGGCACTGAAGCTTTCTTT	CASSPGTEAFF
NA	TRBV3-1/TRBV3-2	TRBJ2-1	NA	TGTGCCAGCAGCCACTTTAGCTTTTCTGAGCATGAGCAGTTCTTC	CASSHFSFSEHEQFF
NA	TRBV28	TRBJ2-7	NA	TGTGCCAGCAGTTTTGGACAACTCTCCTACGAGCAGTACTTC	CASSFGQLSYEQYF
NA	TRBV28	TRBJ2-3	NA	TGTGCCAGCAGTTTACTCCGGGAACGTAGCACAGATACGCAGTATTTT	CASSLLRERSTDTQYF
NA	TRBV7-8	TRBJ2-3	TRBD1	TGTGCCAGCAGCCCCCAGACAGGGAGAGATACGCAGTATTTT	CASSPQTGRDTQYF
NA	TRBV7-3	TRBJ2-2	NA	TGTGCCAGCAGCTTATTTCCCTCGACAGGGAACACCGGGGAGCTGTTTTTT	CASSLFPSTGNTGELFF